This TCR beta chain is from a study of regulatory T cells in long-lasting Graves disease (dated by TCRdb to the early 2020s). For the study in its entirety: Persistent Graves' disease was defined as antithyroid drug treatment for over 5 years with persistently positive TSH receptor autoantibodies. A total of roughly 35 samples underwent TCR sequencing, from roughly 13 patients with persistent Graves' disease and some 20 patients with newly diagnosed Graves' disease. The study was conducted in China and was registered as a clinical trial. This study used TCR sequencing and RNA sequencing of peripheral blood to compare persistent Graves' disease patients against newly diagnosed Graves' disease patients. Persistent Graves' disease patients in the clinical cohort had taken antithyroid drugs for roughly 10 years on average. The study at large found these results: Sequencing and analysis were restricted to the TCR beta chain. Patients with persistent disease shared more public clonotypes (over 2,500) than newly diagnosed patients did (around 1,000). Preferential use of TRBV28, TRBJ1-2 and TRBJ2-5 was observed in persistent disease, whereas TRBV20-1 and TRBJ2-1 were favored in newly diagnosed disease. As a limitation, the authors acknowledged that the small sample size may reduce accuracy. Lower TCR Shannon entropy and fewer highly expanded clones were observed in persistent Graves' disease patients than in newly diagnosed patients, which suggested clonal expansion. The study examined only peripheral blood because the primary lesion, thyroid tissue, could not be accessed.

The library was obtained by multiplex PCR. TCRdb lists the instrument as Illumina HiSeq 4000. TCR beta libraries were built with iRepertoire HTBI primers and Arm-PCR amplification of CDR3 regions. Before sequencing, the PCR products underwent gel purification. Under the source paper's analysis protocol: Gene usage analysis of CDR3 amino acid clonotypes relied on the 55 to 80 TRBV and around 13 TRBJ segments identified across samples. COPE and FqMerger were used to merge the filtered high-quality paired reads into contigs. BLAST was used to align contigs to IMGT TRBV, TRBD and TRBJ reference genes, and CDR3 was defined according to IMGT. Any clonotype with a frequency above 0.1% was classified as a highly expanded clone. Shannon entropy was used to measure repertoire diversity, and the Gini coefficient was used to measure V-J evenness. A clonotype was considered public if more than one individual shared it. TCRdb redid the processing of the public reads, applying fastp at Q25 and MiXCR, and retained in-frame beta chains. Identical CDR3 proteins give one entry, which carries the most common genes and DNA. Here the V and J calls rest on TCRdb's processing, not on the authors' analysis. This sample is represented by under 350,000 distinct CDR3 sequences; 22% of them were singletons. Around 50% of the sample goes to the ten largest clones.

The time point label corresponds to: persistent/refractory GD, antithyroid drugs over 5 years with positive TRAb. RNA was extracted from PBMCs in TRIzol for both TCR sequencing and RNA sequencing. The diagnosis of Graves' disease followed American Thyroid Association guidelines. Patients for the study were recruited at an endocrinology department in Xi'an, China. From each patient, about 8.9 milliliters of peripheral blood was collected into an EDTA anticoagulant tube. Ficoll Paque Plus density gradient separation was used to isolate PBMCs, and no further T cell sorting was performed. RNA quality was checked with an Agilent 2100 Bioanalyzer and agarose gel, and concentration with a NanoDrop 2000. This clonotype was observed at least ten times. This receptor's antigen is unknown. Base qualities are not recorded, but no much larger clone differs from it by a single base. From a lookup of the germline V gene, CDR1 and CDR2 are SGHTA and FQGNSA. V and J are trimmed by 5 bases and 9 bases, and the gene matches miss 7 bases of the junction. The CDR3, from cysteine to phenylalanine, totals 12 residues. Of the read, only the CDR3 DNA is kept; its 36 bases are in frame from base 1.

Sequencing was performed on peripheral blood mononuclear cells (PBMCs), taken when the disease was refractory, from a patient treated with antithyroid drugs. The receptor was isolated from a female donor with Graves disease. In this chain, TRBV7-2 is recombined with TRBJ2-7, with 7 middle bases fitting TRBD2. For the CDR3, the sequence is CASSPGGYWQYF. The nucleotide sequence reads TGTGCCAGCAGCCCCGGGGGGTACTGGCAGTACTTC.